The 32 T cell receptor beta chains presented below share a single source sample, sequenced in a study of blood T cell repertoires in COVID-19. Sequencing was performed with immunoSEQ multiplex PCR; in TCRdb, only in-frame clones are kept and a portion is missing. The top ten clones hold roughly 3.1% of a sample with under 250,000 clones, roughly 85% of them seen once. Input material: peripheral blood. These receptors were collected from a man aged 18 to 30 with active or convalescent COVID-19.

The CDR3 sequence: CATSEGTHRGTQYF. For the CDR3, the DNA is TGTGCCACCAGTGAAGGTACTCACCGGGGGACCCAGTACTTC. This chain connects TRBV24-1 to TRBJ2-5, with TRBD2 as a possible D gene (5 bases). Trimming shortened V by 4 bases and J by 7 bases, and 15 bases separated the two germline ends. CDR1 and CDR2 from the germline V gene are KGHDR and SFDVKD. The CDR3 runs 14 residues.

The chain couples TRBV14 to TRBJ1-4; D is undetermined. V was clipped by 1 base and J by 4 bases, with 10 bases between them. CDR1 is SGHDN and CDR2 is FVKESK in the germline V gene. The CDR3 has 15 amino acids. The CDR3 sequence is CASSQGSADNEKLFF. CDR3 DNA: TGTGCCAGCAGCCAAGGAAGCGCAGATAATGAAAAACTGTTTTTT.

The chain has TRBV6-2 or TRBV6-3 and TRBJ1-1, with 10 bases matching TRBD1. This CDR3 is built from 14 residues. V shed 5 bases and J 5 bases; nucleotides not matched to a gene: 5. Germline V CDR1 and CDR2: MNHEY, SVGEGT. The CDR3 DNA is TGTGCCAGCAGTCGACAGGGGGCAAGGACTGAAGCTTTCTTT. Protein: CASSRQGARTEAFF.

This rearrangement joins TRBV18 to TRBJ1-4; TRBD1 matches at 10 bases. The germline V gene has CDR1 KGHSH and CDR2 LQKENI. CDR3 size: 16 residues. Trimming took 3 bases from V and 8 from J; bases not matched to a gene: 9. CDR3 amino acids: CASSPGGGQGREKLFF. The CDR3 DNA reads as TGTGCCAGCTCACCGGGCGGGGGACAGGGGCGCGAAAAACTGTTTTTT.

The chain uses TRBV6-5 and TRBJ2-2, with 7 positions matching TRBD2. Germline V gene data show CDR1 as MNHEY and CDR2 as SVGAGI. With 3 bases clipped from V and 5 bases from J, the junction kept 6 bases outside the gene matches. The CDR3 has 15 amino acids. CDR3 protein: CASSYRAGDTGELFF. As DNA, the CDR3 is TGTGCCAGCAGTTATAGGGCGGGAGATACCGGGGAGCTGTTTTTT.

V gene TRBV2 combines with J gene TRBJ2-1, with TRBD1 matching over 7 bases. The germline CDR1 and CDR2 sequences are SNHLY and FYNNEI. This CDR3 is 12 amino acids long. Unmatched junction bases numbered 13, after V lost 10 bases and J lost 13 bases. CDR3 in amino acids: CATVGDSPAQFF. CDR3 DNA: TGTGCCACCGTGGGGGACAGCCCTGCCCAGTTCTTC.

This clone is a singleton in its sample. The chain uses TRBV13 and TRBJ1-1, with 8 bases matching TRBD1. Looked up from germline, CDR1 is PRHDT and CDR2 is FYEKMQ (reference sequence). Losses at the gene ends were 6 bases for V and 4 bases for J; bases not matched to a gene: 7. The CDR3 covers 14 residues. CDR3 sequence reads: CASSQGAGGTEAFF. DNA for the CDR3: TGTGCCAGCAGTCAGGGGGCAGGGGGCACTGAAGCTTTCTTT. The full variable domain, its missing parts supplied by reference TRBV13 and TRBJ1-1, is AAGVIQSPRHLIKEKRETATLKCYPIPRHDTVYWYQQGPGQDPQFLISFYEKMQSDKGSIPDRFSAQQFSDYHSELNMSSLELGDSALYFCASSQGAGGTEAFFGQGTRLTVV.

A few counts support this clone. The rearrangement uses TRBV7-2 and TRBJ2-2, with 7 bases aligning to TRBD1. The CDR3 spans 16 residues. Germline V CDR1 and CDR2: SGHTA, FQGNSA. V dropped 3 bases and J dropped 8; count of bases not matched to a gene: 12. This chain's CDR3 is CASSLKKYRGSGELFF. DNA for the CDR3: TGTGCCAGCAGCTTGAAAAAGTACAGGGGATCGGGGGAGCTGTTTTTT.

The chain combines TRBV9 with TRBJ1-1, with a possible D match to TRBD1 (6 bases). The V end was cut by 3 bases, the J end by 4 bases, with 10 bases between. The CDR3 spans 13 residues. The V gene's germline CDR1 is SGDLS and CDR2 YYNGEE. CDR3: CASSATGSTEAFF. In DNA form, the CDR3 reads TGTGCCAGCAGCGCCACAGGGAGCACTGAAGCTTTCTTT. The variable domain in full, with the rest retrieved from reference TRBV9 and TRBJ1-1, is DSGVTQTPKHLITATGQRVTLRCSPRSGDLSVYWYQQSLDQGLQFLIQYYNGEERAKGNILERFSAQQFPDLHSELNLSSLELGDSALYFCASSATGSTEAFFGQGTRLTVV.

This chain joins TRBV28 and TRBJ2-6, with a weak D call TRBD1 (5 bases). Germline V gene data show CDR1 as MDHEN and CDR2 as SYDVKM. V lost 6 bases and J 0 bases, leaving 12 bases between the germline ends. CDR3 length: 16 residues. Written as DNA, the CDR3 is TGTGCCAGCAGGCACCCGCAGGGCTCTGGGGCCAACGTCCTGACTTTC. As protein: CASRHPQGSGANVLTF.

V is TRBV7-2 and J is TRBJ1-4, with D possibly being TRBD1 (5 bases). Trimming removed 4 bases from V and 7 bases from J, with 16 bases in between. Germline V gene sequence: CDR1 SGHTA, CDR2 FQGNSA. This CDR3 has 15 amino acids. CDR3 bases: TGTGCCAGCAGCTCCCGACAGTCATCGTTTGAAAAACTGTTTTTT. Its protein product is CASSSRQSSFEKLFF.

The rearrangement uses TRBV28 and TRBJ1-4, with no clear D. The CDR3 length is 15 residues. Trimming stripped 6 bases from V and 5 bases from J, with 16 bases between. The germline gives CDR1 MDHEN, CDR2 SYDVKM. The DNA of the CDR3 is TGTGCCAGCAGCCCCGTGGCAGGCAGAAATGAAAAACTGTTTTTT. Amino acid sequence: CASSPVAGRNEKLFF.

The J gene is TRBJ2-7, the V gene TRBV6-6; tentative D call: TRBD2 (6 bases). Looked up from germline, CDR1 is MNHNY and CDR2 is SVGAGI (reference sequence). CDR3 length: 14 amino acids. V gave up 2 bases and J gave up 6 bases, with 14 bases separating them. In DNA form, the CDR3 reads TGTGCCAGCAGTTACAATACGGGGGTCAGCGAGCAGTACTTC. This sequence encodes CASSYNTGVSEQYF.

The chain joins TRBV7-6 to TRBJ1-1, with 8 bases that match TRBD1. The CDR3 loop spans 14 amino acids. CDR1 SGHVS and CDR2 FNYEAQ come from the germline V gene. V dropped 2 bases and J dropped 2; count of bases not matched to a gene: 1. The CDR3: CASSLQGANTEAFF. CDR3 nucleotides: TGTGCCAGCAGCTTACAGGGGGCCAACACTGAAGCTTTCTTT.

This clone was detected once. This chain uses TRBV27 with TRBJ2-7; weak D call: TRBD2 (6 bases). The V end was cut by 5 bases, the J end by 3 bases, with 11 bases between. Germline-derived CDR1 and CDR2 are MNHEY and SMNVEV (reference sequence). There are 13 residues in the CDR3. This CDR3 reads CASSPRGGYEQYF. CDR3 DNA: TGTGCCAGCAGTCCCCGGGGAGGCTACGAGCAGTACTTC.

The chain is built from TRBV28 and TRBJ1-2, with D uncertain. CDR1 and CDR2 from the germline V gene are MDHEN and SYDVKM. This CDR3 has 14 amino acids. V was pared by 5 bases and J by 4 bases, with 14 bases between. The CDR3 DNA reads TGTGCCAGCAGTGATAGACAAACCTTCTATGGCTACACCTTC. Amino acids: CASSDRQTFYGYTF.

The V and J genes are TRBV6-5 and TRBJ1-1; D is possibly TRBD1 (5 bases). Trimming removed 2 bases at V and 10 bases at J, with 20 bases between. The germline V gene has CDR1 MNHEY and CDR2 SVGAGI. This CDR3 is 15 amino acids long. The chain's CDR3 is CASSYPGGVANVAFF. The CDR3 coding sequence is TGTGCCAGCAGTTACCCGGGGGGGGTCGCTAATGTAGCTTTCTTT.

The chain couples TRBV5-4 to TRBJ2-3; 8 nucleotides agree with TRBD1. CDR3 length equals 16 residues. Germline V CDR1 and CDR2: SGHNT, YYREEE (reference sequence). Unmatched junction bases numbered 15, after V lost 4 bases and J lost 8 bases. The CDR3 DNA reads as TGTGCCAGCAGCCCCCGGACAGGGATAGTGGGGCTTACGCAGTATTTT. Protein product: CASSPRTGIVGLTQYF.

The V and J genes are TRBV18 and TRBJ2-2; 8 bases line up with TRBD2. Germline loops: CDR1 KGHSH, CDR2 LQKENI. The CDR3 has 14 residues. V lost 5 bases to trimming and J lost 7 bases; unmatched junction nucleotides: 6. CDR3 protein: CASSETSAGGELFF. DNA of the CDR3: TGTGCCAGCTCAGAGACTAGCGCCGGCGGGGAGCTGTTTTTT.

This clone was observed a single time. The V gene is TRBV10-1, the J gene TRBJ2-5, with D hard to call. V lost 4 bases, J lost 2 bases, and 8 bases lay in between. Germline lookup yields CDR1 WNHNN and CDR2 SYGVQD (reference sequence). The CDR3 contains 13 residues. The CDR3 coding sequence is TGCGCCAGCAGTGTTGCAGGACAAGAGACCCAGTACTTC. Amino acid sequence: CASSVAGQETQYF.

The V and J genes are TRBV30 and TRBJ1-5, with TRBD1 matching over 8 bases. Germline CDR1 is GTSNPN and CDR2 is SVGIG (reference sequence). This CDR3 comprises 15 residues. Germline trimming cut 1 base from V and 5 bases from J; bases unmatched to any gene: 7. This CDR3 is CAWSGAGGWDQPQHF. The CDR3 coding sequence is TGTGCCTGGAGTGGGGCAGGGGGCTGGGATCAGCCCCAGCATTTT.

The rearrangement joins TRBV6-2 or TRBV6-3 to TRBJ2-1; TRBD2 aligns across 10 bases. Trimming cost V 5 bases and J 8 bases; bases outside gene matches: 6. The CDR3 sequence is 14 residues long. CDR1 and CDR2 (germline): MNHEY, SVGEGT. CDR3 bases: TGTGCCAGCAGTCTAGCGGGAGTTAGTGATGAGCAGTTCTTC. Amino acid sequence: CASSLAGVSDEQFF.

This clone was counted only a few times. V is TRBV24-1 and J is TRBJ1-2; D uncertain. This CDR3 is 12 amino acids long. V was trimmed by 4 bases and J by 1 base, leaving 3 bases between them. Germline V lookup: CDR1 KGHDR, CDR2 SFDVKD. The DNA of the CDR3 is TGTGCCACCAGTGACAGTAACTATGGCTACACCTTC. It codes for CATSDSNYGYTF.

This clone showed up just once. V and J are TRBV29-1 and TRBJ2-5, with D uncertain. V was trimmed by 3 bases and J by 1 base, leaving 6 bases between them. Germline loops: CDR1 SQVTM, CDR2 ANQGSEA. The CDR3 length is 12 residues. The CDR3 DNA is TGCAGCGTTGACCTCGTCCAAGAGACCCAGTACTTC. This encodes CSVDLVQETQYF.

The genes are TRBV9 and TRBJ2-2; D is unclear. Deletions cut 0 bases from V and 3 bases from J, with 6 bases between. Germline V gene lookup returns CDR1 SGDLS and CDR2 YYNGEE. CDR3 length: 14 residues. The CDR3 reads CASSVDSDTGELFF. The CDR3 DNA sequence: TGTGCCAGCAGCGTAGATTCAGACACCGGGGAGCTGTTTTTT.

The chain joins TRBV6-4 to TRBJ2-1; D perhaps matches TRBD1 (6 bases). Trimming cost V 2 bases and J 8 bases, with 10 bases left between them. The CDR3 contains 13 residues. In germline, CDR1 is MRHNA, CDR2 SNTAGT. The CDR3 DNA sequence: TGTGCCAGCAGTGACCATCAGGGGCATGAGCAGTTCTTC. Protein sequence: CASSDHQGHEQFF.

The V call is TRBV29-1, the J call TRBJ2-2, with unresolved D. Trimming shortened V by 4 bases and J by 1 base, and 7 bases separated the two germline ends. The CDR3 is 13 amino acids. Germline-derived CDR1 and CDR2 are SQVTM and ANQGSEA. The CDR3 protein is CSVVRKNTGELFF. Written as DNA, the CDR3 is TGCAGCGTTGTCAGGAAGAACACCGGGGAGCTGTTTTTT.

DNA for the CDR3: TGTGCCAGTACCCCCGGACAGGGAACGAATGAAAAACTGTTTTTT. Protein product: CASTPGQGTNEKLFF. The chain combines TRBV19 with TRBJ1-4; the match to TRBD1 covers 8 bases. This CDR3 contains 15 residues. CDR1 and CDR2 (germline): LNHDA, SQIVND (reference sequence). Losses at the gene ends were 7 bases for V and 5 bases for J; bases not matched to a gene: 9.

V is TRBV28 and J is TRBJ2-7, with D tentatively TRBD1 (6 bases). Germline values: CDR1 MDHEN, CDR2 SYDVKM. The CDR3 totals 13 residues. The V end was cut by 5 bases, the J end by 4 bases, with 12 bases between. The CDR3 DNA follows: TGTGCCAGCAGTCTACGACAGGTTTACGAGCAGTACTTC. It yields the protein CASSLRQVYEQYF.

This chain links TRBV30 with TRBJ1-1, with D possibly being TRBD1 (5 bases). Trimming removed 3 bases at V and 1 base at J, with 6 bases between. The CDR3 is 12 residues long. Germline CDR1 GTSNPN, CDR2 SVGIG (reference sequence). The CDR3 nucleotides are TGTGCCTGGAGGGGGCGGAACACTGAAGCTTTCTTT. Translating gives CAWRGRNTEAFF. The whole variable domain, remainder taken from reference TRBV30 and TRBJ1-1, is SQTIHQWPATLVQPVGSPLSLECTVEGTSNPNLYWYRQAAGRGLQLLFYSVGIGQISSEVPQNLSASRPQDRQFILSSKKLLLSDSGFYLCAWRGRNTEAFFGQGTRLTVV.

This clone was seen only once. CDR3 coding DNA: TGCAGCGTTCTCGGGACAGGCAAGGAGACCCAGTACTTC. This sequence encodes CSVLGTGKETQYF. The chain couples TRBV29-1 to TRBJ2-5; the match to TRBD1 covers 8 bases. The CDR3 has 13 residues. CDR1 SQVTM and CDR2 ANQGSEA come from the germline V gene. Germline trimming cut 5 bases from V and 5 bases from J; bases unmatched to any gene: 7.

The genes are TRBV7-9 and TRBJ1-1, with 7 positions matching TRBD1. V shed 5 bases and J 5 bases; nucleotides not matched to a gene: 8. CDR1 and CDR2 from the germline V gene are SEHNR and FQNEAQ (reference sequence). The CDR3 has 14 amino acids. In DNA, the CDR3 is TGTGCCAGCAGCGACCGACAGGGTGGGACTGAAGCTTTCTTT. It translates to CASSDRQGGTEAFF.